This T cell receptor beta chain was observed in a study of shared clonotypes between healthy human individuals. Study at large: Each donor's CD8 memory used one plate, CD8 naive two, each CD4 subset three. Study outcomes and limitations: The four-donor shared clonotypes exceeded non-shared clonotypes in generation probability, with non-shared ones scoring lower. It was only blood that was sampled, and tissue repertoires likely differ. Richness estimates generally favored naive over memory subsets.

On this clone: Its antigen is unknown.

The method was immunoSEQ multiplex PCR; TCRdb's version includes in-frame clones alone and lacks a portion of them. The sample yields about 2.4 million clones, over 85% seen once. From germline, CDR1 is SGHNT and CDR2 YYREEE (reference sequence). CDR3 length: 14 residues. Between the trimmed V and J ends, which lost 3 bases and 4 bases, there was a span of 10 bases. The sequence derives from a man between 18 and 35 years old in good health. Some clones in this sample may be carry-over from other donors' samples. The chain has TRBV5-4 and TRBJ2-2; D remains ambiguous. The sample consisted of naive CD4+ T cells from PBMCs. This sample's subset: CD45RA+ positively selected. The CDR3 spells CASSYVASTGELFF. CDR3 bases: TGTGCCAGCAGCTATGTAGCAAGCACCGGGGAGCTGTTTTTT.